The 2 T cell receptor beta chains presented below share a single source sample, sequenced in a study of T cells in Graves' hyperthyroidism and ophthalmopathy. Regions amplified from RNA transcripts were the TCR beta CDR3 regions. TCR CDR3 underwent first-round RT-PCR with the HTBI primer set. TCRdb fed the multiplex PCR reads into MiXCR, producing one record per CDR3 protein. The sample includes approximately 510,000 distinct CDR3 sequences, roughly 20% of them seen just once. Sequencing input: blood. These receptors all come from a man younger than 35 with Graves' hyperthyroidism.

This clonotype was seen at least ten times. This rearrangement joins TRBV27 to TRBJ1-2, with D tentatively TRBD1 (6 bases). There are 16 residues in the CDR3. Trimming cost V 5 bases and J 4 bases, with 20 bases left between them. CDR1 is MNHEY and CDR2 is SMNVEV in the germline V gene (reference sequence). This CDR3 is CASSAGRGRGGYGYTF. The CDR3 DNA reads TGTGCCAGCAGTGCGGGCAGGGGAAGGGGCGGCTATGGCTACACCTTC.

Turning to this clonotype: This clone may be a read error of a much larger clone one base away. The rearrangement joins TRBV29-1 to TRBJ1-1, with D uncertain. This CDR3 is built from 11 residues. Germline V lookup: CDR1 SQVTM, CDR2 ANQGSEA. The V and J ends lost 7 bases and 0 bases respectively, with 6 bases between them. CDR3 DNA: TGCAGCGCCGTTATGAACACTGAAGCTTTCTTT. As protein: CSAVMNTEAFF.